The source of this T cell receptor (beta chain) is a study of T cell repertoires in ileal Crohn's disease. Study-wide context: About half received postoperative treatment, about a dozen with thiopurines and 15 to 20 anti-TNF.

Germline CDR1 reads SGDLS; CDR2 reads YYNGEE. CDR3 length: 15 residues. V lost 3 bases, J lost 7 bases, and 19 bases lay in between. Concerning this clone itself: What it binds is not known.

Method: immunoSEQ multiplex PCR; TCRdb's copy keeps in-frame clones and lacks some. The sample records fewer than 2,500 clones, around three quarters being singletons. Findings and limits, study-wide: Compared with CD4 T cells, sorted CD8 cells carried more expanded clones.

This clonotype originated in an adult with Crohn's disease. The sequenced sample consisted of ileal tissue. The chain is built from TRBV9 and TRBJ1-2; tentatively, D is TRBD1 (6 bases). The CDR3 DNA sequence: TGTGCCAGCAGCGAGGGATTTTGGCAGGGGTCTGGCTACACCTTC. Translated, it gives CASSEGFWQGSGYTF.